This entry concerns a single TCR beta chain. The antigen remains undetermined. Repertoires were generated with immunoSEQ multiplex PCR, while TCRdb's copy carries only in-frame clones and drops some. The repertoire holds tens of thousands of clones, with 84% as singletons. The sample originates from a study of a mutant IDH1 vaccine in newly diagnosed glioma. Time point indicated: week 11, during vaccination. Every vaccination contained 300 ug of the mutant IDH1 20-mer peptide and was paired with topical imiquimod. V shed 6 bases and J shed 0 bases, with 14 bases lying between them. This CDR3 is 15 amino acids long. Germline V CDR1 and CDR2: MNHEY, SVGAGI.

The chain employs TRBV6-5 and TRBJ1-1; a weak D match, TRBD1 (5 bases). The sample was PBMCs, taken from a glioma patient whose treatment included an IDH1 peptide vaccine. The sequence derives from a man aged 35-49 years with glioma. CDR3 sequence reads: CASSPSTAMNTEAFF. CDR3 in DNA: TGTGCCAGCAGCCCATCGACAGCCATGAACACTGAAGCTTTCTTT.